This T cell receptor beta chain was profiled in a study of siplizumab effects on memory and regulatory T cells. TCR templates, around 100,000 per sample, were assayed. Here immunoSEQ multiplex PCR was the method, and the copy in TCRdb shows in-frame clones only, minus some. The sample records roughly 70,000 clones, roughly 93% being singletons. Study findings and constraints: Solely a minor proportion of alloreactive clones could be assigned to unstimulated subsets. A significant reduction in alloreactive sequences traceable to unstimulated CD4+ memory cells was produced by siplizumab.

CDR1 SGHRS and CDR2 YFSETQ come from the germline V gene. CDR3 length: 14 residues. Between the trimmed V and J ends, which lost 0 bases and 1 base, there was a span of 4 bases. This clone was observed a handful of times. Its antigen is not known. The chain carries TRBV5-1 and TRBJ2-2; D uncertain. Sequencing input: CD8+ T cells sorted from blood. The source of this sequence is a human donor in good health. The CDR3 DNA sequence: TGCGCCAGCAGCTTGGGGATGAACACCGGGGAGCTGTTTTTT. Its translation: CASSLGMNTGELFF.